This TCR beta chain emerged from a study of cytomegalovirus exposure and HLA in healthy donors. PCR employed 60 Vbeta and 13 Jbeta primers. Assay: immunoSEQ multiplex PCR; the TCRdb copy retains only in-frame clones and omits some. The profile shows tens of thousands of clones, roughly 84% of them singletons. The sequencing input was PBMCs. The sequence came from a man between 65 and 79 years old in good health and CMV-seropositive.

The CDR3 loop is CASSLSGLSSYEQYF. CDR3 sequence (DNA): TGTGCCAGCTCCCTGAGTGGGCTTTCGTCTTACGAGCAGTACTTC. The chain uses TRBV18 and TRBJ2-7, with D unresolved. V lost 6 bases, J lost 4 bases, and 19 bases lay in between. The CDR3 has 15 amino acids. CDR1 is KGHSH, CDR2 LQKENI, per germline.